These 8 T cell receptor beta chains came from one sample sequenced in a study of cytomegalovirus exposure and HLA in healthy donors. A multiplex PCR was run with 60 Vbeta primers and 13 Jbeta primers. The method was immunoSEQ multiplex PCR; TCRdb's version includes in-frame clones alone and lacks a portion of them. The data show around 130,000 clones, around 80% seen once. The sequencing input was PBMCs. The receptor set was obtained from a woman younger than 35 in good health and CMV-seropositive.

The chain carries TRBV9 and TRBJ1-2, with a possible D match to TRBD1 (6 bases). The CDR3 has 15 amino acids. Trimming left V 3 bases short and J 5 bases short, with 17 bases between. Germline CDR1 and CDR2: SGDLS and YYNGEE. The CDR3 sequence is CASSDWPGGLYGYTF. CDR3 coding DNA: TGTGCCAGCAGCGACTGGCCCGGGGGGCTTTATGGCTACACCTTC.

The chain joins TRBV11-2 to TRBJ2-3; 9 nucleotides line up with TRBD2. From germline, CDR1 is SGHAT and CDR2 FQNNGV. J lost 8 bases, V lost 1 base, and 13 bases had no gene match. The CDR3 covers 17 residues. The CDR3 here is CASSLVGAGGPWGTQYF. In DNA, the CDR3 is TGTGCCAGCAGCTTAGTGGGGGCGGGGGGGCCATGGGGTACGCAGTATTTT.

The chain recombines TRBV7-6 with TRBJ2-7; 13 nucleotides match TRBD2. The CDR3 extends over 19 amino acids. V lost 0 bases, J lost 5 bases, and 13 bases stayed unmatched. Germline V lookup: CDR1 SGHVS, CDR2 FNYEAQ. CDR3 sequence reads: CASSLALTSGGATRHEQYF. The CDR3, as DNA: TGTGCCAGCAGCTTAGCCCTAACTAGCGGGGGGGCCACGAGGCACGAGCAGTACTTC.

The chain couples TRBV25-1 to TRBJ1-5, with 10 bases lining up with TRBD1. The CDR3 runs to 14 residues. Per germline, CDR1 MGHDK and CDR2 SYGVNS. V lost 3 bases, J lost 7 bases, and 3 bases stayed unmatched. The CDR3 sequence is CASSDGTGAQPQHF. The CDR3 nucleotides are TGTGCCAGCAGTGACGGGACAGGGGCCCAGCCCCAGCATTTT.

The genes are TRBV28 and TRBJ1-5; D is unresolved. V lost 2 bases and J lost 6, with 11 bases in between. Germline V gives CDR1 MDHEN, CDR2 SYDVKM. The CDR3 covers 14 residues. In DNA, the CDR3 is TGTGCCAGCAGTTTAGGGCAGCCAGTTCAGCCCCAGCATTTT. It translates to CASSLGQPVQPQHF.

This clone is a singleton in its sample. V is TRBV9 and J is TRBJ1-2; a weak D match, TRBD1 (5 bases). Germline V CDR1 and CDR2: SGDLS, YYNGEE. With 3 bases removed from V and 3 bases from J, the gap between germline ends came to 9 bases. The CDR3 is 13 residues long. For the CDR3, the DNA is TGTGCCAGCAGCGAGACAGCCTACTATGGCTACACCTTC. Encoded protein: CASSETAYYGYTF.

A few counts support this clone. The rearrangement uses TRBV6-1 and TRBJ1-5; no clear D gene. CDR3 size: 15 residues. V dropped 2 bases and J dropped 1 base, with 9 bases sitting between them. The germline V gene has CDR1 MNHNS and CDR2 SASEGT. The CDR3 sequence is CASSESYWSNQPQHF. In DNA, the CDR3 is TGTGCCAGCAGTGAATCATACTGGAGCAATCAGCCCCAGCATTTT.

The J gene is TRBJ2-5, the V gene TRBV27; D is perhaps TRBD1 (6 bases). Trimming cost V 11 bases and J 7 bases, with 14 bases left between them. Per the germline V gene, CDR1 is MNHEY and CDR2 is SMNVEV (reference sequence). This CDR3 is built from 11 residues. DNA of the CDR3: TGTGCCGCCAGGGGATCTGGGACCCAGTACTTC. This codes for CAARGSGTQYF.